A selection of T cell receptor beta chains follows, all from one sample in a study of shared clonotypes between healthy human individuals. The repertoire was sequenced with immunoSEQ multiplex PCR; TCRdb's copy has only in-frame clones and lacks some. This sample has approximately 1.5 million clones; about 98.5% occur once, and the top ten carry about 0.4%. Sequencing input: naive CD4+ T cells sorted from blood. Receptors originate from a man in his thirties or forties in good health. The CDR3 runs from the conserved cysteine through the conserved F or W. D genes are given only for firm matches. The listing skips clone size in some rows; elsewhere it reads once, few, many or a size class.

>-|TRBJ2-7|-|14|TRBV18
TGTGCCAGCTCACACGAACAGGTTTCCTACGAGCAGTACTTC
CASSHEQVSYEQYF
>-|TRBJ2-7|-|14|TRBV7-2
TGTGCCAGCAGCTTAGTTTCGAGCTCCTACGAGCAGTACTTC
CASSLVSSSYEQYF
>-|TRBJ1-4|-|16|TRBV16
TGTGCCAGCAGCCAATATACCGGCAGGACCTTCCGAAAACTGTTTTTT
CASSQYTGRTFRKLFF
>-|TRBJ1-1|TRBD1|16|TRBV7-9
TGTGCCAGCAGCTTAGGGGCCGACAGGGAGGGCACTGAAGCTTTCTTT
CASSLGADREGTEAFF
>-|TRBJ2-7|-|13|TRBV5-5
TGTGCCAGCAGCGGGACCACAGCCTACGAGCAGTACTTC
CASSGTTAYEQYF
>-|TRBJ2-7|TRBD1|15|TRBV5-3
TGTGCCAGCAGCTTAGGACAGGTCAACTCCTACGAGCAGTACTTC
CASSLGQVNSYEQYF
>-|TRBJ1-2|-|15|TRBV5-1
TGCGCCAGCAGCTTGGCGTTCAGGTCCGAATCGGGCTACACCTTC
CASSLAFRSESGYTF
>once|TRBJ2-7|-|16|TRBV11-2
TGTGCCAGCAGCTTAGGATTAGCTAGTTCGTCCTACGAGCAGTACTTC
CASSLGLASSSYEQYF
>-|TRBJ1-5|-|13|TRBV29-1
TGCAGCGTAGGACGGGACGGCAATCAGCCCCAGCATTTT
CSVGRDGNQPQHF
>-|TRBJ2-4|-|13|TRBV18
TGTGCCAGCTCACTAAGGACGGAAAACATTCAGTACTTC
CASSLRTENIQYF
>-|TRBJ2-7|TRBD1|14|TRBV4-1
TGCGCCAGCAGCCAAGGGACAGGTGGGAACGAGCAGTACTTC
CASSQGTGGNEQYF
>-|TRBJ2-1|TRBD2|16|TRBV11-3
TGTGCCAGCAGCTTAGGGACTAGCGGGCCTGACAATGAGCAGTTCTTC
CASSLGTSGPDNEQFF
>once|TRBJ2-1|TRBD2|15|TRBV5-1
TGCGCCAGCAGCTTGGCACGGACTAGCGACAATGAGCAGTTCTTC
CASSLARTSDNEQFF
>-|TRBJ2-7|TRBD1|13|TRBV11-2
TGTGCCAGCACCCGGACAGGCTCCTACGAGCAGTACTTC
CASTRTGSYEQYF
>-|TRBJ1-4|TRBD1|14|TRBV6-4
TGTGCCAGCAGCCCGACAGGGGGTAATGAAAAACTGTTTTTT
CASSPTGGNEKLFF
>-|TRBJ2-7|-|14|TRBV5-1
TGCGCCAGCAGCTTGGGTCTTTTTGGTTACGAGCAGTACTTC
CASSLGLFGYEQYF
>few|TRBJ2-3|TRBD2|15|TRBV11-2
TGTGCCAGCAGCTCGACTAGCGGGAGGACAGATACGCAGTATTTT
CASSSTSGRTDTQYF
>-|TRBJ2-3|TRBD1|13|TRBV5-1
TGCGCCAGCAGCCGGGACAGCCCAGATACGCAGTATTTT
CASSRDSPDTQYF
>once|TRBJ2-7|-|11|TRBV6-1
TGTGCCAGCAGTGAGAGGGGGGAGCAGTACTTC
CASSERGEQYF
>-|TRBJ2-1|TRBD1|14|TRBV18
TGTGCCAGCTCACCGACAGGGGGCGGGAGTGAGCAGTTCTTC
CASSPTGGGSEQFF
>-|TRBJ2-2|TRBD2|15|TRBV2
TGTGCCAGCAGTGAAGTAGCGGGGAACACCGGGGAGCTGTTTTTT
CASSEVAGNTGELFF
>-|TRBJ2-7|TRBD2|16|TRBV7-6
TGTGCCAGCAGCAGCAGCGCGGACGGGAGGGCGGCCGAGCAGTACTTC
CASSSSADGRAAEQYF
>-|TRBJ2-1|TRBD1|15|TRBV5-1
TGCGCCAGCAGCAAAGGGACAGGGGTCGGGCATGAGCAGTTCTTC
CASSKGTGVGHEQFF
>-|TRBJ1-1|-|16|TRBV28
TGTGCCAGCAGTTTACCAGGACGTGGGGTGGGCACTGAAGCTTTCTTT
CASSLPGRGVGTEAFF
>-|TRBJ2-4|-|12|TRBV2
TGTGCCAGCAGTGCGCAGGGAAACATTCAGTACTTC
CASSAQGNIQYF
>-|TRBJ2-7|TRBD2|16|TRBV5-1
TGCGCCAGCAGCCACGGACTAGCGGAGAGCTCCTACGAGCAGTACTTC
CASSHGLAESSYEQYF
>once|TRBJ2-3|-|14|TRBV30
TGTGCCTGGACCCTCCGGAGGAACACAGATACGCAGTATTTT
CAWTLRRNTDTQYF
>-|TRBJ2-1|-|14|TRBV7-6
TGTGCCAGCAGCATCCTACAGGGCTGGAATGAGCAGTTCTTC
CASSILQGWNEQFF
>-|TRBJ1-3|-|11|TRBV2
TGTGCCTTCGGGCCTGGAAACACCATATATTTT
CAFGPGNTIYF
>once|TRBJ2-1|TRBD2|19|TRBV28
TGTGCCAGCAGTTCCTGGACTATGGGGGGGGTGAGCTCCTACAATGAGCAGTTCTTC
CASSSWTMGGVSSYNEQFF
>-|TRBJ2-7|-|11|TRBV7-9
TGTGCCAGCTCCTTAGGGGACGAGCAGTACTTC
CASSLGDEQYF
>-|TRBJ1-4|-|12|TRBV19
TGTGCCAGTAGTATAAGGCCCGGCAGACTGTTTTTT
CASSIRPGRLFF